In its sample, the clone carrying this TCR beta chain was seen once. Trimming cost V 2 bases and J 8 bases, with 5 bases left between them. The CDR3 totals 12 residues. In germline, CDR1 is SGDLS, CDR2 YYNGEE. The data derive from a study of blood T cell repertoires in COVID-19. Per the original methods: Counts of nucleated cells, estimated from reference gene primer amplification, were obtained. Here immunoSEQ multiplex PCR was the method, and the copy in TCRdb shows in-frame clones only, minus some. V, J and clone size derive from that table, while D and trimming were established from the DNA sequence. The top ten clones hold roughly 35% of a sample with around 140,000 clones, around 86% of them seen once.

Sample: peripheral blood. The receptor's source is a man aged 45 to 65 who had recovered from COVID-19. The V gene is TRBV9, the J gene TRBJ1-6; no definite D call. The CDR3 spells CASSVGDSPLHF. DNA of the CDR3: TGTGCCAGCAGCGTCGGGGATTCACCCCTCCACTTT.